This is a list of T cell receptor beta chains from one sample in a study of shared clonotypes between healthy human individuals. TCRdb's copy holds only in-frame clones and misses some; the assay was immunoSEQ multiplex PCR. In the table there are about 1.1 million clones, 75% to 85% of which are singletons. The sequenced sample was memory CD4+ T cells from PBMCs. The receptor source for this set is a man aged 18 to 30 in good health. Some clones in this sample may be carry-over from other donors' samples. Both conserved end residues are part of each CDR3. The D gene is left open where the match is weak. The size of a clone is reported for some rows only, either as once, few or many, or as a class for expanded clones.

CDR3aa: CASSLGQGGRLYGYTF
CDR3nt: TGTGCCAGCAGTTTGGGACAGGGGGGCCGCCTTTATGGCTACACCTTC
v_gene: TRBV28
d_gene: TRBD1
abundance: -
j_gene: TRBJ1-2

CDR3aa: CASSSPRTDLYTDTQYF
CDR3nt: TGTGCCAGCAGTTCACCCCGGACAGACCTATACACAGATACGCAGTATTTT
v_gene: TRBV28
d_gene: -
abundance: -
j_gene: TRBJ2-3

CDR3aa: CASTSGRDGRKLFF
CDR3nt: TGTGCCAGCACTTCTGGGAGGGACGGACGAAAACTGTTTTTT
v_gene: TRBV28
d_gene: -
abundance: -
j_gene: TRBJ1-4

CDR3aa: CSVFVGATDTQYF
CDR3nt: TGCAGCGTGTTTGTGGGGGCTACAGATACGCAGTATTTT
v_gene: TRBV29-1
d_gene: -
abundance: once
j_gene: TRBJ2-3

CDR3aa: CSAPVYEQYF
CDR3nt: TGCAGTGCTCCTGTCTACGAGCAGTACTTC
v_gene: TRBV20-1
d_gene: -
abundance: -
j_gene: TRBJ2-7

CDR3aa: CASSPRVTYNEQFF
CDR3nt: TGTGCCAGTAGTCCCAGGGTAACTTACAATGAGCAGTTCTTC
v_gene: TRBV19
d_gene: -
abundance: -
j_gene: TRBJ2-1

CDR3aa: CASSLGTSGSKYEQYF
CDR3nt: TGTGCCAGCAGCTTAGGGACTAGCGGGAGTAAGTACGAGCAGTACTTC
v_gene: TRBV7-6
d_gene: TRBD2
abundance: -
j_gene: TRBJ2-7

CDR3aa: CASRASTYEQYF
CDR3nt: TGTGCCAGCAGAGCCTCGACCTACGAGCAGTACTTC
v_gene: TRBV28
d_gene: -
abundance: -
j_gene: TRBJ2-7

CDR3aa: CASSTTGQFNEKLFF
CDR3nt: TGTGCCAGTAGTACGACGGGACAGTTTAATGAAAAACTGTTTTTT
v_gene: TRBV19
d_gene: TRBD1
abundance: -
j_gene: TRBJ1-4

CDR3aa: CASTPNSGSTGELFF
CDR3nt: TGTGCCAGTACCCCTAATAGCGGATCCACCGGGGAGCTGTTTTTT
v_gene: TRBV19
d_gene: -
abundance: -
j_gene: TRBJ2-2

CDR3aa: CATLARVYGANVLTF
CDR3nt: TGTGCCACCTTAGCCAGGGTTTATGGGGCCAACGTCCTGACTTTC
v_gene: TRBV27
d_gene: -
abundance: -
j_gene: TRBJ2-6

CDR3aa: CAWSVDRGKQYF
CDR3nt: TGTGCCTGGAGTGTAGACCGTGGGAAGCAGTACTTC
v_gene: TRBV30
d_gene: -
abundance: -
j_gene: TRBJ2-7

CDR3aa: CASSLGTSGQHNEQFF
CDR3nt: TGTGCCAGCAGCTTGGGGACTAGCGGCCAGCACAATGAGCAGTTCTTC
v_gene: TRBV11-2
d_gene: TRBD2
abundance: -
j_gene: TRBJ2-1

CDR3aa: CASSPSGLAGEETQYF
CDR3nt: TGTGCCAGCAGCCCCTCGGGACTAGCGGGAGAGGAGACCCAGTACTTC
v_gene: TRBV7-9
d_gene: TRBD2
abundance: -
j_gene: TRBJ2-5

CDR3aa: CASSPLGARAYEQYF
CDR3nt: TGTGCCAGCTCACCACTGGGAGCCAGGGCCTACGAGCAGTACTTC
v_gene: TRBV18
d_gene: -
abundance: -
j_gene: TRBJ2-7

CDR3aa: CASSLISSPGQRNTIYF
CDR3nt: TGTGCCAGCAGCTTAATAAGTTCGCCGGGTCAGAGAAACACCATATATTTT
v_gene: TRBV11-2
d_gene: -
abundance: -
j_gene: TRBJ1-3

CDR3aa: CASSSRWDPGTDTQYF
CDR3nt: TGCGCCAGCAGCTCTCGGTGGGACCCGGGCACAGATACGCAGTATTTT
v_gene: TRBV5-1
d_gene: -
abundance: -
j_gene: TRBJ2-3

CDR3aa: CASGQNQPQHF
CDR3nt: TGTGCCAGCGGGCAAAATCAGCCCCAGCATTTT
v_gene: TRBV6-1
d_gene: -
abundance: -
j_gene: TRBJ1-5

CDR3aa: CASSLEGVPRTDTQYF
CDR3nt: TGCGCCAGCAGCTTGGAGGGAGTTCCGAGGACAGATACGCAGTATTTT
v_gene: TRBV5-1
d_gene: -
abundance: -
j_gene: TRBJ2-3

CDR3aa: CASSLEGGYTEAFF
CDR3nt: TGTGCCAGCAGTTTAGAGGGGGGCTACACTGAAGCTTTCTTT
v_gene: TRBV27
d_gene: -
abundance: -
j_gene: TRBJ1-1

CDR3aa: CASRSWGGLDEQYF
CDR3nt: TGTGCCAGCAGGTCCTGGGGGGGGCTTGACGAGCAGTACTTC
v_gene: TRBV28
d_gene: -
abundance: -
j_gene: TRBJ2-7

CDR3aa: CASSVGAGITTGELFF
CDR3nt: TGTGCCAGCAGTGTAGGGGCAGGTATAACTACCGGGGAGCTGTTTTTT
v_gene: TRBV6-1
d_gene: -
abundance: few
j_gene: TRBJ2-2

CDR3aa: CASSPGLIQVNYGYTF
CDR3nt: TGTGCCAGCTCACCCGGGCTAATACAGGTTAACTATGGCTACACCTTC
v_gene: TRBV18
d_gene: -
abundance: few
j_gene: TRBJ1-2

CDR3aa: CASSARSGLYGYTF
CDR3nt: TGTGCCAGTAGTGCCAGGTCGGGGCTTTATGGCTACACCTTC
v_gene: TRBV19
d_gene: -
abundance: -
j_gene: TRBJ1-2

CDR3aa: CASSLAGFYNEQFF
CDR3nt: TGCGCCAGCAGTTTAGCGGGCTTTTACAATGAGCAGTTCTTC
v_gene: TRBV10-1
d_gene: TRBD2
abundance: few
j_gene: TRBJ2-1

CDR3aa: CASSIRLAGGTGELFF
CDR3nt: TGTGCCAGTAGTATAAGACTAGCGGGTGGGACCGGGGAGCTGTTTTTT
v_gene: TRBV19
d_gene: TRBD2
abundance: -
j_gene: TRBJ2-2

CDR3aa: CASSLGRRDDEQFF
CDR3nt: TGTGCCAGCAGCTTAGGCCGGAGGGACGATGAGCAGTTCTTC
v_gene: TRBV13
d_gene: -
abundance: -
j_gene: TRBJ2-1

CDR3aa: CASSLTAGGNTGELFF
CDR3nt: TGCGCCAGCAGCCTGACCGCGGGAGGGAACACCGGGGAGCTGTTTTTT
v_gene: TRBV5-1
d_gene: TRBD2
abundance: -
j_gene: TRBJ2-2

CDR3aa: CASSRTSGTDTQYF
CDR3nt: TGTGCCAGCTCAAGGACTAGCGGCACAGATACGCAGTATTTT
v_gene: TRBV18
d_gene: TRBD2
abundance: -
j_gene: TRBJ2-3

CDR3aa: CGVAGGPGDTQYF
CDR3nt: TGTGGGGTAGCGGGAGGGCCGGGAGATACGCAGTATTTT
v_gene: TRBV10-3
d_gene: TRBD2
abundance: -
j_gene: TRBJ2-3

CDR3aa: CASSYQDRPAYGYTF
CDR3nt: TGTGCCAGCAGCTACCAGGACAGGCCTGCCTATGGCTACACCTTC
v_gene: TRBV5-6
d_gene: TRBD1
abundance: once
j_gene: TRBJ1-2

CDR3aa: CASSKPGQPFSGYTF
CDR3nt: TGTGCCAGCAGTAAACCGGGACAGCCGTTCTCGGGCTACACCTTC
v_gene: TRBV6-1
d_gene: TRBD1
abundance: -
j_gene: TRBJ1-2

CDR3aa: CASSLLGGTPSDTQYF
CDR3nt: TGTGCCAGCAGCTTACTAGGGGGGACTCCCTCAGATACGCAGTATTTT
v_gene: TRBV7-9
d_gene: -
abundance: -
j_gene: TRBJ2-3